Listed here are 15 T cell receptor beta chains from one sample, sequenced in a study of shared clonotypes between healthy human individuals. Profiled with immunoSEQ multiplex PCR; TCRdb holds only in-frame clones, not every one. Of about 490,000 clones in the sample, 70% to 80% were seen once. The material sequenced was PBMCs. The receptors here all came from a woman aged 40 to 49 in good health. Some clones in this sample may be carry-over from other donors' samples.

This rearrangement joins TRBV9 to TRBJ2-7; D might be TRBD1 (5 bases). This CDR3 has 15 residues. CDR1 is SGDLS and CDR2 is YYNGEE in the germline V gene. V was pared by 2 bases and J by 3 bases, with 15 bases between. The CDR3 sequence: CASSVQGVAGYEQYF. Here the CDR3 DNA reads TGTGCCAGCAGCGTCCAAGGGGTCGCCGGCTACGAGCAGTACTTC.

The CDR3 region has the DNA TGCGCCAGCAGCTTGGAAACTAGCGGGAGGGCCAAAAACATTCAGTACTTC. Protein: CASSLETSGRAKNIQYF. The chain has TRBV5-1 and TRBJ2-4; 12 positions agree with TRBD2. Per the germline V gene, CDR1 is SGHRS and CDR2 is YFSETQ. This CDR3 spans 17 amino acids. V lost 0 bases, J lost 1 base, and 2 bases stayed unmatched.

As to this clone: The sample has other DNA sequences that encode this CDR3 too. The chain has TRBV29-1 and TRBJ1-2; TRBD1 might be the D (6 bases). Deletions cut 6 bases from V and 4 bases from J, with 12 bases between. The CDR3 is 12 residues long. The germline V gene has CDR1 SQVTM and CDR2 ANQGSEA. CDR3 amino acids: CSVLTGGYGYTF. CDR3 DNA sequence: TGCAGCGTCCTGACAGGAGGCTATGGCTACACCTTC. Drawing the rest from reference TRBV29-1 and TRBJ1-2, the complete variable domain is SAVISQKPSRDICQRGTSLTIQCQVDSQVTMMFWYRQQPGQSLTLIATANQGSEATYESGFVIDKFPISRPNLTFSTLTVSNMSPEDSSIYLCSVLTGGYGYTFGSGTRLTVV.

The J gene is TRBJ2-1, the V gene TRBV5-4; D gene ambiguous. Germline CDR1 is SGHNT and CDR2 is YYREEE (reference sequence). This CDR3 comprises 15 residues. Trimming removed 1 base at V and 0 bases at J, with 8 bases between. This CDR3 is CASSLYVGSYNEQFF. The CDR3 nucleotides are TGTGCCAGCAGCTTGTACGTGGGCTCCTACAATGAGCAGTTCTTC.

The V call is TRBV2, the J call TRBJ2-3, with TRBD2 identical over 9 bases. Germline V CDR1 and CDR2: SNHLY, FYNNEI. V was clipped by 3 bases and J by 7 bases; unmatched bases: 5. CDR3 length equals 14 residues. The CDR3 DNA reads TGTGCCAGCAGTGATGCGGGAGGGTTGAATACGCAGTATTTT. This translates into CASSDAGGLNTQYF.

The chain has TRBV28 and TRBJ1-2, with D unresolved. The V gene's germline CDR1 is MDHEN and CDR2 SYDVKM. Between the trimmed V and J ends, which lost 6 bases and 8 bases, there was a span of 22 bases. This CDR3 is built from 15 residues. DNA of the CDR3: TGTGCCAGCAGCTTCCGTGGTCGGCTGGCTTTGGGCTACACCTTC. Protein sequence: CASSFRGRLALGYTF.

This chain connects TRBV5-1 to TRBJ2-7, with a weak D call TRBD2 (5 bases). Per the germline V gene, CDR1 is SGHRS and CDR2 is YFSETQ. The CDR3 covers 14 residues. The germline V and J ends were trimmed by 0 bases and 6 bases, with 13 bases remaining between them. The CDR3 spells CASSLAIEGSEQYF. As DNA, the CDR3 is TGCGCCAGCAGCTTGGCCATCGAGGGAAGCGAGCAGTACTTC.

The J gene is TRBJ1-4, the V gene TRBV28; tentative D call: TRBD1 (6 bases). This CDR3 has 15 amino acids. Germline CDR1 and CDR2: MDHEN and SYDVKM. V lost 5 bases and J 1 base, leaving 11 bases between the germline ends. In nucleotides, the CDR3 is TGTGCCAGCAGTAAAAGGACAGTAACTAATGAAAAACTGTTTTTT. Translating gives CASSKRTVTNEKLFF.

Details on this clone: Additional DNA sequences in this sample encode the identical CDR3. V is TRBV18 and J is TRBJ1-5, with D possibly matching TRBD1 (5 bases). V lost 3 bases to trimming and J lost 2 bases, with 11 bases between them. The CDR3 contains 15 residues. Germline values: CDR1 KGHSH, CDR2 LQKENI. CDR3 sequence: CASSPTGGGNQPQHF. The CDR3 DNA is TGTGCCAGCTCACCCACCGGGGGTGGCAATCAGCCCCAGCATTTT.

The V and J genes are TRBV25-1 and TRBJ1-5; 7 nucleotides agree with TRBD1. J lost 5 bases, V lost 1 base, and 2 bases had no gene match. Looked up from germline, CDR1 is MGHDK and CDR2 is SYGVNS. The CDR3 is 14 amino acids. The CDR3 is CASSESGQYQPQHF. The CDR3 DNA follows: TGTGCCAGCAGTGAATCGGGACAGTATCAGCCCCAGCATTTT.

The rearrangement joins TRBV5-1 to TRBJ2-7; 10 bases map to TRBD2. Germline lookup yields CDR1 SGHRS and CDR2 YFSETQ. Trimming took 0 bases from V and 4 from J; bases not matched to a gene: 4. This CDR3 comprises 15 residues. The CDR3 coding sequence is TGCGCCAGCAGCTTGGCACTAGCGGGGAATTACGAGCAGTACTTC. It yields the protein CASSLALAGNYEQYF.

This clone was seen once. The chain couples TRBV5-4 to TRBJ1-4, with unresolved D. The germline V and J ends were trimmed by 4 bases and 0 bases, with 10 bases remaining between them. Germline V gene sequence: CDR1 SGHNT, CDR2 YYREEE (reference sequence). The CDR3 totals 15 residues. CDR3 region: CASSQTSTTNEKLFF. Here the CDR3 DNA reads TGTGCCAGCAGCCAAACATCGACAACTAATGAAAAACTGTTTTTT.

V usage is TRBV30 and J usage is TRBJ2-1, with 7 positions matching TRBD1. The germline CDR1 and CDR2 sequences are GTSNPN and SVGIG (reference sequence). The CDR3 sequence is 17 residues long. V dropped 1 base and J dropped 5; count of bases not matched to a gene: 14. The CDR3 region is CAWSGLEGALTHNEQFF. The CDR3 region has the DNA TGTGCCTGGAGTGGGTTAGAGGGGGCTTTAACACACAATGAGCAGTTCTTC.

This clone was counted once. V usage is TRBV7-8 and J usage is TRBJ1-1; 9 nucleotides agree with TRBD1. Germline assignment: CDR1 SGHVS and CDR2 FQNEAQ. Unmatched junction bases numbered 9, after V lost 1 base and J lost 3 bases. The CDR3 sequence is 17 residues long. CDR3 loop: CASSLGTGGRPDTEAFF. The DNA of the CDR3 is TGTGCCAGCAGCTTAGGTACAGGGGGCAGACCGGACACTGAAGCTTTCTTT.

This clone was found a few times. The chain recombines TRBV7-9 with TRBJ1-1; D uncertain. The CDR3 loop spans 13 amino acids. The V end lost 2 bases, the J end lost 3 bases, and 7 bases lay between the germline ends. Germline values: CDR1 SEHNR, CDR2 FQNEAQ (reference sequence). The CDR3 here is CASSLLLDTEAFF. CDR3 nucleotide sequence: TGTGCCAGCAGCTTACTATTGGACACTGAAGCTTTCTTT.